These 29 T cell receptor beta chains came from one sample sequenced in a study of shared clonotypes between healthy human individuals (dated by TCRdb to 2020 to 2022). CD8 naive samples were obtained by positive selection for CCR7 among CD45RO-negative cells, yielding a CD45RA+CCR7+ population from which TemRA cells were excluded. The library was generated by the immunoSEQ multiplex PCR assay. The table was pulled from immuneACCESS by TCRdb, which kept in-frame rearrangements only. Such tables lose some clones; where checked, under half of the loss comes from unresolved V genes, and the rest has no known cause. Here the sample has approximately 1.9 million clones; 80% to 95% occur a single time. The ten largest clones add up to about 1.7% of the sample. Input material: naive CD8+ T cells from PBMCs. What the cell subset or site label conveys for this sample: CD45RA+CCR7+. Receptors were obtained from a man in his late teens or twenties in good health. Some clones in this sample may be carry-over from other donors' samples.

This clone came up once. This chain links TRBV19 with TRBJ2-1; 7 bases map to TRBD2. This CDR3 is built from 14 residues. Germline V gene sequence: CDR1 LNHDA, CDR2 SQIVND (reference sequence). V trimming: 4 bases; J trimming: 8 bases; junction bases outside the gene matches: 8. The DNA for the CDR3 is TGTGCCAGTAGTACTGCGCGGGAGAAGGATGAGCAGTTCTTC. The encoded protein is CASSTAREKDEQFF.

This clone came up once. This chain links TRBV28 with TRBJ1-4; 9 bases fit TRBD1. The ends lost 6 bases at V and 5 bases at J; junction bases unmatched: 7. In germline, CDR1 is MDHEN, CDR2 SYDVKM. The CDR3 spans 15 residues. The CDR3 reads CASRQRTGANEKLFF. The CDR3 DNA reads TGTGCCAGCAGGCAAAGGACAGGGGCGAATGAAAAACTGTTTTTT.

This clone has only one observation. This chain uses TRBV29-1 with TRBJ2-1; D is perhaps TRBD1 (5 bases). The CDR3 has 16 residues. CDR1 and CDR2 from the germline V gene are SQVTM and ANQGSEA. Trimming stripped 0 bases from V and 1 base from J, with 13 bases between. The CDR3: CSVEDLQGRSYNEQFF. The CDR3 DNA follows: TGCAGCGTTGAAGATCTGCAGGGTAGGTCCTACAATGAGCAGTTCTTC.

The chain links TRBV27 to TRBJ2-4; D possibly matches TRBD1 or TRBD2 (5 bases each). Germline CDR1 MNHEY, CDR2 SMNVEV (reference sequence). This CDR3 spans 15 amino acids. V was trimmed by 0 bases and J by 7 bases, leaving 13 bases between them. CDR3 nucleotides: TGTGCCAGCAGTTTATCGAGAGGGCAGGGCAACATTCAGTACTTC. Translating it yields CASSLSRGQGNIQYF.

This chain uses TRBV28 with TRBJ1-1, with D possibly being TRBD1 (5 bases). V was shortened by 6 bases and J by 1 base, with 15 bases between the two germline ends. Per germline, CDR1 MDHEN and CDR2 SYDVKM. CDR3 length: 15 residues. This chain's CDR3 is CASSPPGPGNTEAFF. The CDR3 nucleotides read TGTGCCAGCAGCCCACCAGGGCCAGGGAACACTGAAGCTTTCTTT.

Concerning this clone itself: The same CDR3 can be traced to other DNA sequences in this sample. V usage is TRBV2 and J usage is TRBJ2-7; D remains ambiguous. The CDR3 has 12 amino acids. The V end was cut by 7 bases, the J end by 2 bases, with 9 bases between. Germline CDR1 and CDR2: SNHLY and FYNNEI. The CDR3 nucleotides are TGTGCCAGCATGGGCGGAACCTACGAGCAGTACTTC. As protein: CASMGGTYEQYF.

V is TRBV11-2 and J is TRBJ2-1; D unresolved. V was trimmed by 3 bases and J by 6 bases, leaving 3 bases between them. CDR3 length: 11 residues. Germline-derived CDR1 and CDR2 are SGHAT and FQNNGV. The CDR3 bases are TGTGCCAGCAGCTTTCCCAATGAGCAGTTCTTC. Residues: CASSFPNEQFF.

The chain links TRBV28 to TRBJ2-2; D call uncertain. Trimming left V 5 bases short and J 3 bases short, with 4 bases between. The CDR3 runs to 12 residues. Germline V lookup: CDR1 MDHEN, CDR2 SYDVKM. The CDR3 region is CASSQDTGELFF. CDR3 sequence (DNA): TGTGCCAGCAGTCAAGACACCGGGGAGCTGTTTTTT.

CDR3 DNA: TGTGCCAGCAGCTTAACCGGGACAGGGGTTAGGGATGAGCAGTTCTTC. Amino acid sequence: CASSLTGTGVRDEQFF. The chain combines TRBV7-8 with TRBJ2-1; 10 bases line up with TRBD1. Trimming took 2 bases from V and 8 from J; bases not matched to a gene: 9. The CDR3 runs to 16 residues. CDR1 and CDR2 from the germline V gene are SGHVS and FQNEAQ.

This clone was observed a single time. The rearrangement links TRBV27 to TRBJ1-1, with D possibly TRBD1 on 5 matching bases. The CDR3 sequence is 14 residues long. Trimming stripped 5 bases from V and 3 bases from J, with 13 bases between. Germline lookup yields CDR1 MNHEY and CDR2 SMNVEV (reference sequence). The CDR3, as DNA: TGTGCCAGCAGTCTCCAGGGTCCAGACACTGAAGCTTTCTTT. It specifies CASSLQGPDTEAFF.

J is TRBJ2-3 and V is TRBV19, with a weak D call TRBD1 (6 bases). Germline V CDR1 and CDR2: LNHDA, SQIVND (reference sequence). The CDR3 is 15 residues long. The V and J ends lost 2 bases and 5 bases respectively, with 14 bases between them. The CDR3 coding sequence is TGTGCCAGTAGTATAACAGGGATTGATAAAGATACGCAGTATTTT. Its translation: CASSITGIDKDTQYF.

The V gene is TRBV7-8, the J gene TRBJ2-3; tentatively, D is TRBD1 (5 bases). The germline V gene has CDR1 SGHVS and CDR2 FQNEAQ. This CDR3 is 12 amino acids long. V lost 5 bases to trimming and J lost 4 bases, with 7 bases between them. The CDR3: CASSQGADTQYF. The CDR3 DNA reads TGTGCCAGCAGCCAGGGTGCAGATACGCAGTATTTT.

This clone was recorded once. The chain uses TRBV27 and TRBJ2-6; 10 nucleotides agree with TRBD1. There are 16 residues in the CDR3. The junction had 5 bases not matched to a gene; V was cut back by 5 bases and J by 4 bases. Germline CDR1 reads MNHEY; CDR2 reads SMNVEV (reference sequence). The CDR3 sequence is CASSPGQGQGANVLTF. In nucleotides, the CDR3 is TGTGCCAGCAGTCCGGGACAGGGGCAGGGGGCCAACGTCCTGACTTTC.

The J gene is TRBJ2-4, the V gene TRBV5-6; 7 bases are shared with TRBD2. The CDR3 consists of 15 residues. Germline-derived CDR1 and CDR2 are SGHDT and YYEEEE. J gave up 1 base and V 4 bases, and 5 bases lay outside the gene matches. Written as DNA, the CDR3 is TGTGCCAGCAGCAATGCCGGGAGGGCCAAAAACATTCAGTACTTC. Residues: CASSNAGRAKNIQYF. Full variable domain (rest looked up from reference TRBV5-6 and TRBJ2-4): DAGVTQSPTHLIKTRGQQVTLRCSPKSGHDTVSWYQQALGQGPQFIFQYYEEEERQRGNFPDRFSGHQFPNYSSELNVNALLLGDSALYLCASSNAGRAKNIQYFGAGTRLSVL.

The J gene is TRBJ1-1, the V gene TRBV6-1, with D hard to call. The CDR3 sequence is 14 residues long. Germline CDR1 reads MNHNS; CDR2 reads SASEGT. V dropped 2 bases and J dropped 1 base, with 8 bases sitting between them. CDR3 coding DNA: TGTGCCAGCAGTGAATGGCTCGGGAACACTGAAGCTTTCTTT. Translating it yields CASSEWLGNTEAFF.

The V call is TRBV27, the J call TRBJ1-4; D possibly corresponds to TRBD1 (5 bases). The V end lost 6 bases, the J end lost 7 bases, and 12 bases lay between the germline ends. The germline gives CDR1 MNHEY, CDR2 SMNVEV (reference sequence). The CDR3 consists of 13 residues. The chain's CDR3 is CASSPRTPEKLFF. The DNA of the CDR3 is TGTGCCAGCAGCCCCCGGACACCTGAAAAACTGTTTTTT.

This chain joins TRBV27 and TRBJ1-2; D call uncertain. Germline values: CDR1 MNHEY, CDR2 SMNVEV (reference sequence). The CDR3 has 13 residues. Trimming pared 5 bases from V and 8 bases from J, leaving 15 bases between. The CDR3, as DNA: TGTGCCAGCAGTCCCCTGATGCCATCCGGCTACACCTTC. Translating gives CASSPLMPSGYTF.

This clone is a singleton in its sample. The chain has TRBV7-9 and TRBJ2-7; the D call may be TRBD1 or TRBD2 (5 bases each). V lost 4 bases, J lost 6 bases, and 13 bases lay in between. This CDR3 has 13 amino acids. Germline CDR1 and CDR2: SEHNR and FQNEAQ (reference sequence). The CDR3 DNA reads TGTGCCAGCAGCTGGGACCGAGAGGGCGAGCAGTACTTC. It is translated as CASSWDREGEQYF.

This clone was recorded only once. The chain combines TRBV7-7 with TRBJ2-3; D gene ambiguous. Trimming left V 2 bases short and J 4 bases short, with 16 bases between. The CDR3 spans 16 residues. Germline-derived CDR1 and CDR2 are SSHAT and FNYEAQ (reference sequence). Here the CDR3 reads CASSLSPDRSPDTQYF. The CDR3 DNA reads as TGTGCCAGCAGCTTAAGCCCCGACCGATCTCCAGATACGCAGTATTTT.

The chain employs TRBV6-1 and TRBJ2-7; D is unclear. The CDR3 covers 13 residues. V dropped 2 bases and J dropped 2 bases, with 7 bases sitting between them. Germline V gives CDR1 MNHNS, CDR2 SASEGT. CDR3 amino acids: CASSETPTYEQYF. The CDR3 DNA reads TGTGCCAGCAGTGAAACGCCTACCTACGAGCAGTACTTC.

DNA of the CDR3: TGCGCCAGCAGCTTGGGGCAGGGGACGGGCTACGAGCAGTACTTC. Its translation: CASSLGQGTGYEQYF. This chain joins TRBV5-1 and TRBJ2-7, with a weak D call TRBD1 (6 bases). From germline, CDR1 is SGHRS and CDR2 YFSETQ. CDR3 length: 15 residues. Between the trimmed V and J ends, which lost 0 bases and 3 bases, there was a span of 13 bases.

This sequence joins TRBV21-1 and TRBJ2-6; the table calls TRBD2, which could not be checked here. TRBV21-1 is annotated as a pseudogene. The CDR3 has 16 amino acids. CDR3 coding DNA: TGTGCCAGCAGCAGCGGACTAGCGCCCGGCGCCAACGTCCTGACTTTC. This sequence encodes CASSSGLAPGANVLTF.

The chain carries TRBV7-9 and TRBJ1-2, with D unresolved. This CDR3 contains 14 residues. In germline, CDR1 is SEHNR, CDR2 FQNEAQ (reference sequence). Trimming took 4 bases from V and 6 from J, leaving 15 bases between them. The CDR3 nucleotides read TGTGCCAGCAGCTCTCTAAGAGGCTGGGATGGCTACACCTTC. Its protein is CASSSLRGWDGYTF.

The V call is TRBV5-1, the J call TRBJ2-3; possible D gene TRBD1, 5 bases. Trimming left V 3 bases short and J 0 bases short, with 11 bases between. Germline values: CDR1 SGHRS, CDR2 YFSETQ. The CDR3 has 15 amino acids. In DNA, the CDR3 is TGCGCCAGCAGCTCAGTACAGGATAGCACAGATACGCAGTATTTT. This sequence encodes CASSSVQDSTDTQYF.

This chain connects TRBV28 to TRBJ1-1, with 8 bases matching TRBD1. The germline CDR1 and CDR2 sequences are MDHEN and SYDVKM. Losses at the gene ends were 5 bases for V and 0 bases for J; bases not matched to a gene: 20. The CDR3 is made up of 20 amino acids. In DNA, the CDR3 is TGTGCCAGCAGTACCCGGGGGCTGGACAGGGCGGGGAACTTGAACACTGAAGCTTTCTTT. Translation gives CASSTRGLDRAGNLNTEAFF.

The chain combines TRBV7-3 with TRBJ2-5; D is possibly TRBD2 (6 bases). With 1 base removed from V and 7 bases from J, the gap between germline ends came to 10 bases. Germline V CDR1 and CDR2: SGHTA, FQGTGA. The CDR3 loop spans 13 amino acids. The CDR3 nucleotides read TGTGCCAGCAGCTTAAGTCCCGGGGGGACCCAGTACTTC. Amino acids: CASSLSPGGTQYF.

The chain joins TRBV7-9 to TRBJ2-7, with 7 bases aligning to TRBD1. Germline V gives CDR1 SEHNR, CDR2 FQNEAQ (reference sequence). The CDR3 is 14 amino acids. J was trimmed by 6 bases and V by 5 bases; bases with no gene match: 10. The CDR3 DNA reads TGTGCCAGCAGCCCATACTACAGGGGTGTCGAGCAGTACTTC. As protein: CASSPYYRGVEQYF. The whole variable domain, remainder taken from reference TRBV7-9 and TRBJ2-7, is DTGVSQNPRHKITKRGQNVTFRCDPISEHNRLYWYRQTLGQGPEFLTYFQNEAQLEKSRLLSDRFSAERPKGSFSTLEIQRTEQGDSAMYLCASSPYYRGVEQYFGPGTRLTVT.

This CDR3 reads CASSPHPGQEYEQYF. For the CDR3, the DNA is TGTGCCAGCAGTCCTCATCCGGGACAAGAGTACGAGCAGTACTTC. The chain links TRBV6-1 to TRBJ2-7, with D maybe TRBD1 (6 bases). Deletions cut 5 bases from V and 4 bases from J, with 18 bases between. Germline assignment: CDR1 MNHNS and CDR2 SASEGT. The CDR3 extends over 15 amino acids.

The chain combines TRBV28 with TRBJ1-2, with D possibly being TRBD1 (5 bases). CDR3 length: 14 amino acids. The germline V gene encodes CDR1 MDHEN and CDR2 SYDVKM. V shed 2 bases and J shed 7 bases, with 14 bases lying between them. CDR3 amino acids: CASSLGHIRGGYTF. In DNA, the CDR3 is TGTGCCAGCAGTTTAGGACATATCCGGGGTGGCTACACCTTC.